This is a list of T cell receptor beta chains from one sample in a study of regulatory T cells in long-lasting Graves disease. One entry per CDR3 protein results from TCRdb running MiXCR on the multiplex PCR reads. The data show roughly 700,000 distinct CDR3 sequences, 30% seen once. Specimen: peripheral blood mononuclear cells (PBMCs), collected when the disease was refractory, from a patient treated with antithyroid drugs. The receptors were sampled from a female donor with Graves disease. CDR3s include the opening cysteine and the closing phenylalanine or tryptophan. The D gene is left open where the match is weak. For some rows the clone size is stated as once, few or many, or as a class when expanded; others skip it.

TRBV5-5	few	TRBJ1-2	TRBD1	TGTGCCAGCAGCATTGGGACAGGGAATACCTATGGCTACACCTTC	CASSIGTGNTYGYTF
TRBV3-1	NA	TRBJ1-1	NA	TGTGCCAGCAGCCCCTTGGGGCAACAGAACACTGAAGCTTTCTTT	CASSPLGQQNTEAFF
TRBV12-3/TRBV12-4	many	TRBJ1-2	NA	TGTGCCAGCAGTTTATCTCTAGCCCTCCACGGCTACACCTTC	CASSLSLALHGYTF
TRBV6-1	NA	TRBJ2-1	TRBD2	TGTGCCAGCAGTGAATACGGACTAGTTGACAATGAGCAGTTCTTC	CASSEYGLVDNEQFF
TRBV6-1	few	TRBJ2-7	NA	TGTGCCAGCAGTGAAGGGGAGACTAGATTC	CASSEGETRF
TRBV7-9	NA	TRBJ1-1	NA	TGTGCCAGCAGCGAGAATGAGAACACTGAAGCTTTCTTT	CASSENENTEAFF
TRBV12-3/TRBV12-4	many	TRBJ1-1	NA	TGTGCCAGCAGTGCCTCTGAATCGAACACTGAAGCTTTCTTT	CASSASESNTEAFF
TRBV12-3/TRBV12-4	NA	TRBJ1-3	NA	TGTGCCACCCACCGCAACTCTGGAAACACCATATATTTT	CATHRNSGNTIYF
TRBV7-9	NA	TRBJ1-2	TRBD1	TGTGCCAGCAGCTCGGACAGGGACCTCTATGGCTACACCTTC	CASSSDRDLYGYTF
TRBV20-1	NA	TRBJ2-7	TRBD2	TGCAGTGCTCGTCCATCTAGCGGGATAAGCTACGAGCAGTACTTC	CSARPSSGISYEQYF
TRBV29-1	many	TRBJ1-4	NA	TGCAGCGTTGGGTACAGATTCGAAAAACTGTTTTTT	CSVGYRFEKLFF